A selection of T cell receptor beta chains follows, all from one sample in a study of T-cell reconstitution after alpha-beta-depleted transplantation in children. TCRdb itself ran the PCR reads through MiXCR, one entry per CDR3 protein. The data hold about 400,000 distinct CDR3 sequences, with 10% to 15% observed a single time. The sequenced sample was PBMCs, obtained from the stem cell graft. These receptors all stem from a human donor who donated a stem cell graft to a child with Fanconi anemia. CDR3s include the opening cysteine and the closing phenylalanine or tryptophan. D genes are given only for firm matches. The size field is filled for only some rows; it gives once, few, many or a size class.

v_call: TRBV29-1
j_call: TRBJ2-1
clone_size: medium-sized
d_call: TRBD1
cdr3_aa: CSLEGRQGAENEQFF
cdr3_nt: TGCAGCCTCGAAGGGAGGCAGGGGGCTGAAAATGAGCAGTTCTTC

v_call: TRBV29-1
j_call: TRBJ2-1
clone_size: few
d_call: NA
cdr3_aa: CSVPTESSYNEQFF
cdr3_nt: TGCAGCGTCCCGACGGAAAGCTCCTACAATGAGCAGTTCTTC

v_call: TRBV7-2
j_call: TRBJ2-1
clone_size: few
d_call: TRBD2
cdr3_aa: CASSPGGARVFVNEQFF
cdr3_nt: TGTGCCAGCAGCCCCGGGGGGGCACGGGTGTTTGTCAATGAGCAGTTCTTC

v_call: TRBV7-8
j_call: TRBJ2-3
clone_size: few
d_call: NA
cdr3_aa: CASSLVGSWASHTQYF
cdr3_nt: TGTGCCAGCAGCTTAGTGGGCAGTTGGGCTTCCCATACGCAGTATTTT

v_call: TRBV28
j_call: TRBJ2-3
clone_size: few
d_call: NA
cdr3_aa: CASSLDNRVADTQYF
cdr3_nt: TGTGCCAGCAGTTTGGATAACCGGGTCGCAGATACGCAGTATTTT

v_call: TRBV12-3/TRBV12-4
j_call: TRBJ2-1
clone_size: few
d_call: NA
cdr3_aa: CASSLSTVSYNEQFF
cdr3_nt: TGTGCCAGCAGTTTATCGACAGTTTCCTACAATGAGCAGTTCTTC

v_call: TRBV7-9
j_call: TRBJ2-7
clone_size: NA
d_call: TRBD1
cdr3_aa: CASSFLTGGYEQYF
cdr3_nt: TGTGCCAGCAGCTTTTTAACAGGGGGATACGAGCAGTACTTC

v_call: TRBV7-2
j_call: TRBJ2-7
clone_size: few
d_call: NA
cdr3_aa: CASSPRGYSYEQYF
cdr3_nt: TGTGCCAGCAGCCCTCGGGGGTACTCCTACGAGCAGTACTTC

v_call: TRBV5-1
j_call: TRBJ2-1
clone_size: NA
d_call: TRBD1
cdr3_aa: CASSQGQDSYNEQFF
cdr3_nt: TGCGCCAGCAGTCAGGGACAGGACTCCTACAATGAGCAGTTCTTC

v_call: TRBV7-8
j_call: TRBJ1-5
clone_size: few
d_call: NA
cdr3_aa: CASSRSDSNNQPQHF
cdr3_nt: TGTGCCAGCAGCCGGTCGGACAGCAACAATCAGCCCCAGCATTTT

v_call: TRBV20-1
j_call: TRBJ1-1
clone_size: few
d_call: TRBD1
cdr3_aa: CSARQGAKLAFF
cdr3_nt: TGCAGTGCTAGACAGGGGGCGAAACTGGCTTTCTTT

v_call: TRBV20-1
j_call: TRBJ1-1
clone_size: few
d_call: NA
cdr3_aa: CMLPPGGGQNTEAFF
cdr3_nt: TGCATGCTCCCTCCAGGAGGGGGGCAGAACACTGAAGCTTTCTTT

v_call: TRBV20-1
j_call: TRBJ2-5
clone_size: few
d_call: TRBD2
cdr3_aa: CSAPGLSQETQYF
cdr3_nt: TGCAGTGCCCCGGGACTATCACAAGAGACCCAGTACTTC

v_call: TRBV4-2
j_call: TRBJ1-5
clone_size: few
d_call: NA
cdr3_aa: CASSQEGGRSNQPQHF
cdr3_nt: TGTGCCAGCAGCCAAGAGGGGGGGCGCAGCAATCAGCCCCAGCATTTT

v_call: TRBV12-3/TRBV12-4
j_call: TRBJ1-5
clone_size: many
d_call: TRBD1
cdr3_aa: CASSVTGDGNQPQHF
cdr3_nt: TGTGCCAGCAGTGTCACAGGGGACGGCAATCAGCCCCAGCATTTT

v_call: TRBV5-4
j_call: TRBJ2-2
clone_size: NA
d_call: TRBD2
cdr3_aa: CASSFGLATTGELFF
cdr3_nt: TGTGCCAGCAGCTTTGGACTAGCTACCACCGGGGAGCTGTTTTTT

v_call: TRBV15
j_call: TRBJ1-1
clone_size: few
d_call: NA
cdr3_aa: CATTRQGEVNTEAFF
cdr3_nt: TGTGCCACAACCCGTCAAGGGGAAGTGAACACTGAAGCTTTCTTT

v_call: TRBV11-2
j_call: TRBJ1-3
clone_size: few
d_call: NA
cdr3_aa: CASSPNSGNTIYF
cdr3_nt: TGTGCCAGCAGCCCCAACTCTGGAAACACCATATATTTT

v_call: TRBV20-1
j_call: TRBJ2-4
clone_size: once
d_call: NA
cdr3_aa: CSAREGGRNIQYF
cdr3_nt: TGCAGTGCTAGAGAGGGGGGTCGCAACATTCAGTACTTC

v_call: TRBV12-3/TRBV12-4
j_call: TRBJ2-1
clone_size: NA
d_call: NA
cdr3_aa: CASSFLQWNEQFF
cdr3_nt: TGTGCCAGCAGTTTCCTTCAGTGGAATGAGCAGTTCTTC

v_call: TRBV7-3
j_call: TRBJ2-1
clone_size: many
d_call: NA
cdr3_aa: CASSFYRDNEQFF
cdr3_nt: TGTGCCAGCAGCTTTTACCGGGACAATGAGCAGTTCTTC

v_call: TRBV5-1
j_call: TRBJ1-3
clone_size: NA
d_call: NA
cdr3_aa: CASSPDSVNSGNTIYF
cdr3_nt: TGCGCCAGCAGTCCGGACAGCGTTAACTCTGGAAACACCATATATTTT

v_call: TRBV6-6
j_call: TRBJ1-5
clone_size: NA
d_call: NA
cdr3_aa: CASYSPGVGPQHF
cdr3_nt: TGTGCCAGCTATAGTCCGGGTGTAGGGCCCCAGCATTTT

v_call: TRBV4-2
j_call: TRBJ2-3
clone_size: many
d_call: NA
cdr3_aa: CASSQTTDTSTDTQYF
cdr3_nt: TGTGCCAGCAGCCAAACCACAGATACTAGCACAGATACGCAGTATTTT

v_call: TRBV7-9
j_call: TRBJ2-1
clone_size: NA
d_call: TRBD2
cdr3_aa: CASSLAGGVREQFF
cdr3_nt: TGTGCCAGCAGCTTAGCGGGAGGGGTACGGGAGCAGTTCTTC

v_call: TRBV28
j_call: TRBJ1-5
clone_size: few
d_call: TRBD1
cdr3_aa: CASSDTGTGGWGNQPQHF
cdr3_nt: TGTGCCAGCAGTGACACCGGGACAGGGGGCTGGGGCAATCAGCCCCAGCATTTT

v_call: TRBV5-5
j_call: TRBJ2-7
clone_size: NA
d_call: NA
cdr3_aa: CASSLLTFSYEQYF
cdr3_nt: TGTGCCAGCAGCTTGTTGACCTTCTCCTACGAGCAGTACTTC

v_call: TRBV29-1
j_call: TRBJ1-2
clone_size: few
d_call: NA
cdr3_aa: CSAYRSAGGYTF
cdr3_nt: TGCAGCGCTTACAGAAGCGCGGGTGGCTACACCTTC

v_call: TRBV29-1
j_call: TRBJ1-2
clone_size: NA
d_call: NA
cdr3_aa: CSVPDCGYTF
cdr3_nt: TGCAGCGTTCCGGACTGTGGCTACACCTTC

v_call: TRBV28
j_call: TRBJ1-5
clone_size: NA
d_call: NA
cdr3_aa: CASSRDQRNNQPQHF
cdr3_nt: TGTGCCAGCAGCAGGGACCAAAGGAACAATCAGCCCCAGCATTTT

v_call: TRBV7-9
j_call: TRBJ2-2
clone_size: NA
d_call: TRBD2
cdr3_aa: CASSPRSGGIPTGELFF
cdr3_nt: TGTGCCAGCAGCCCCCGGAGCGGGGGGATTCCCACCGGGGAGCTGTTTTTT

v_call: TRBV12-3/TRBV12-4
j_call: TRBJ2-2
clone_size: many
d_call: NA
cdr3_aa: CASRGLVYGNGELFF
cdr3_nt: TGTGCCAGCAGGGGGCTAGTGTATGGGAACGGGGAGCTGTTTTTT

v_call: TRBV7-2
j_call: TRBJ2-7
clone_size: NA
d_call: TRBD1
cdr3_aa: CASSPTGTVSYEQYF
cdr3_nt: TGTGCCAGCAGCCCGACCGGGACAGTCTCCTACGAGCAGTACTTC

v_call: TRBV29-1
j_call: TRBJ2-2
clone_size: few
d_call: NA
cdr3_aa: CSIPAENTGELFF
cdr3_nt: TGCTCGATCCCTGCTGAGAACACCGGGGAGCTGTTTTTT

v_call: TRBV24-1
j_call: TRBJ2-2
clone_size: many
d_call: TRBD2
cdr3_aa: CATSDSRGSGANTGELFF
cdr3_nt: TGTGCCACCAGTGATTCCCGGGGTAGCGGGGCGAACACCGGGGAGCTGTTTTTT

v_call: TRBV5-1
j_call: TRBJ2-2
clone_size: many
d_call: NA
cdr3_aa: CASSLGVNTGELFF
cdr3_nt: TGTGCCAGCAGTCTGGGGGTGAACACCGGGGAGCTGTTTTTT

v_call: TRBV6-2/TRBV6-3
j_call: TRBJ1-2
clone_size: few
d_call: TRBD1
cdr3_aa: CASSRGQNVYGYTF
cdr3_nt: TGTGCCAGCAGTCGGGGACAGAATGTCTATGGCTACACCTTC

v_call: TRBV29-1
j_call: TRBJ2-3
clone_size: NA
d_call: TRBD2
cdr3_aa: CSVYGGIGTDTQYF
cdr3_nt: TGCAGCGTTTACGGGGGGATCGGCACAGATACGCAGTATTTT

v_call: TRBV6-1
j_call: TRBJ1-1
clone_size: NA
d_call: NA
cdr3_aa: CASNSLREAFF
cdr3_nt: TGTGCCAGCAACTCTCTTAGGGAAGCTTTCTTT

v_call: TRBV5-1
j_call: TRBJ2-2
clone_size: many
d_call: TRBD2
cdr3_aa: CASSLAWEGTGELFF
cdr3_nt: TGCGCCAGCAGCTTGGCCTGGGAGGGCACCGGGGAGCTGTTTTTT

v_call: TRBV24-1
j_call: TRBJ2-1
clone_size: NA
d_call: NA
cdr3_aa: CATSDYQGNNEQFF
cdr3_nt: TGTGCCACCAGTGATTATCAAGGGAACAATGAGCAGTTCTTC

v_call: TRBV6-2/TRBV6-3
j_call: TRBJ2-6
clone_size: few
d_call: NA
cdr3_aa: CATRDSVSGANVLTF
cdr3_nt: TGTGCCACCCGGGACTCCGTCTCTGGGGCCAACGTCCTGACTTTC

v_call: TRBV5-1
j_call: TRBJ2-2
clone_size: few
d_call: NA
cdr3_aa: CASGLQGGAGELFF
cdr3_nt: TGCGCCAGCGGACTACAGGGTGGGGCCGGGGAGCTGTTTTTT